This T cell receptor beta chain was sequenced for a study of blood T cell repertoires in COVID-19. The wider study: COVID-19 samples, acute and convalescent, were from the United States, Italy and Spain. Nucleic acid was either cDNA or gDNA, and it came from T cells, B-cell-depleted T cells, or PBMCs.

Unmatched junction bases numbered 13, after V lost 5 bases and J lost 4 bases. In germline, CDR1 is SGDLS, CDR2 YYNGEE. CDR3 size: 17 residues. Per the authors' pipeline: Amplified reference gene primers provided the basis for estimating nucleated cell counts. Method: immunoSEQ multiplex PCR; TCRdb's copy keeps in-frame clones and lacks some. V, J and clone size reflect that table, while D and trimming were determined from the DNA. The repertoire holds about 31,000 clones, with about 89% as singletons. The chain recombines TRBV9 with TRBJ2-1, with 9 bases fitting TRBD1. The sequenced material came from peripheral blood. The clonotype originates from a woman between 35 and 50 years old with active or convalescent COVID-19. The CDR3 sequence: CASSYSPGTGIYNEQFF. The DNA for the CDR3 is TGTGCCAGCAGTTATTCTCCAGGGACAGGGATTTACAATGAGCAGTTCTTC.